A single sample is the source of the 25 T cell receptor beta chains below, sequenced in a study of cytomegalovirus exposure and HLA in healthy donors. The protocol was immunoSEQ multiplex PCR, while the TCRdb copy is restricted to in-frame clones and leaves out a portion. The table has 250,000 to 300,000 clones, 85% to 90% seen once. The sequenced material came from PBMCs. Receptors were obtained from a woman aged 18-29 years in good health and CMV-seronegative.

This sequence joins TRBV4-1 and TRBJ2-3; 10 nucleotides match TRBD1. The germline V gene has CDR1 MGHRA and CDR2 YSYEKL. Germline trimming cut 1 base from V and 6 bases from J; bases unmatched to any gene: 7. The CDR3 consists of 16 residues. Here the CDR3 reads CASSQGWDRGGDTQYF. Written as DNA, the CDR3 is TGCGCCAGCAGCCAAGGTTGGGACAGGGGAGGGGATACGCAGTATTTT.

As DNA, the CDR3 is TGCGCCAGCAGCCCCACGTTGGGACTAGCGGGGACCACAGATACGCAGTATTTT. It is translated as CASSPTLGLAGTTDTQYF. J is TRBJ2-3 and V is TRBV4-1; 13 bases map to TRBD2. V shed 4 bases and J 2 bases; nucleotides not matched to a gene: 9. The V gene's germline CDR1 is MGHRA and CDR2 YSYEKL. The CDR3 loop spans 18 amino acids.

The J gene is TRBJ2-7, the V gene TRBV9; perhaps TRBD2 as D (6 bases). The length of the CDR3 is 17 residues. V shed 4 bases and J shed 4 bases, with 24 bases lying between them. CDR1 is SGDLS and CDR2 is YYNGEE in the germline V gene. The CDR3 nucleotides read TGTGCCAGCAGCCCGTTAGAGGCGGGGTACAGAAATTACGAGCAGTACTTC. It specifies CASSPLEAGYRNYEQYF.

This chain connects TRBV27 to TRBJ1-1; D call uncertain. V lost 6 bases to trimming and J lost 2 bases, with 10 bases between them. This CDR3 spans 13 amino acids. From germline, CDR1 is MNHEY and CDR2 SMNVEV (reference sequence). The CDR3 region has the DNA TGTGCCAGCAGGCGGCCGGGAAACACTGAAGCTTTCTTT. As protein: CASRRPGNTEAFF.

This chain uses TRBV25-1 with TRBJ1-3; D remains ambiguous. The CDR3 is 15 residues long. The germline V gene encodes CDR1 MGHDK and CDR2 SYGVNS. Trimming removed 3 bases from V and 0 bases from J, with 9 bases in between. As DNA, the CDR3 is TGTGCCAGCAGTGATCCGACAAGCTCTGGAAACACCATATATTTT. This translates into CASSDPTSSGNTIYF.

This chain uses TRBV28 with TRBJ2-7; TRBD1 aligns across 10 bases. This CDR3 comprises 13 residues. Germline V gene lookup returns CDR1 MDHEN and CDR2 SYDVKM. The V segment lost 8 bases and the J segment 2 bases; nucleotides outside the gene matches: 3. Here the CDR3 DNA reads TGTGCCAGCGCGGACAGGGGGACCTACGAGCAGTACGTC. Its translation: CASADRGTYEQYV.

The CDR3 coding sequence is TGTGCCAGCAGTTTTACAGGGGGCTGGAGAGCTTTCTTT. Translating gives CASSFTGGWRAFF. The V call is TRBV5-4, the J call TRBJ1-1; 9 nucleotides match TRBD1. CDR1 and CDR2 (germline): SGHNT, YYREEE (reference sequence). V lost 5 bases and J lost 10; bases outside the gene matches: 9. This CDR3 is built from 13 residues.

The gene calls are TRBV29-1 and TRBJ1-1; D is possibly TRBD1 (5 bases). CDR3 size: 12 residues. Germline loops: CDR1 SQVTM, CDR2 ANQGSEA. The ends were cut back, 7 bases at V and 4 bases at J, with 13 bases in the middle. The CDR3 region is CSAGTGGTEAFF. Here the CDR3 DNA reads TGCAGCGCCGGTACCGGGGGCACTGAAGCTTTCTTT.

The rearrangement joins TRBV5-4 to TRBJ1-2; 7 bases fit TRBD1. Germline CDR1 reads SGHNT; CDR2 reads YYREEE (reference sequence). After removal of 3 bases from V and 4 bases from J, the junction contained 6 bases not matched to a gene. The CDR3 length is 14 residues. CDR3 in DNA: TGTGCCAGCAGCTCTGGGGACAGCGCCTATGGCTACACCTTC. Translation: CASSSGDSAYGYTF.

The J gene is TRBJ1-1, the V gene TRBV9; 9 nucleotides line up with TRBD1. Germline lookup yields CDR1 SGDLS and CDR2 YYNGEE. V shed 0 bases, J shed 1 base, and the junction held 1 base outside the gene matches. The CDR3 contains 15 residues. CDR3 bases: TGTGCCAGCAGCGTAGCGGGACAGGGGAACACTGAAGCTTTCTTT. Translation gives CASSVAGQGNTEAFF.

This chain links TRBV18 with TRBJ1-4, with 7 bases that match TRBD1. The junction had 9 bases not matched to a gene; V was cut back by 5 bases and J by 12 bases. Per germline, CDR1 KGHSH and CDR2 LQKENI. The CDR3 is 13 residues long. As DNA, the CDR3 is TGTGCCAGCTCATCAGGACAGGCCTTCGAACTGTTTTTT. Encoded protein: CASSSGQAFELFF. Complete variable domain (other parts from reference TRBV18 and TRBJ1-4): NAGVMQNPRHLVRRRGQEARLRCSPMKGHSHVYWYRQLPEEGLKFMVYLQKENIIDESGMPKERFSAEFPKEGPSILRIQQVVRGDSAAYFCASSSGQAFELFFGSGTQLSVL.

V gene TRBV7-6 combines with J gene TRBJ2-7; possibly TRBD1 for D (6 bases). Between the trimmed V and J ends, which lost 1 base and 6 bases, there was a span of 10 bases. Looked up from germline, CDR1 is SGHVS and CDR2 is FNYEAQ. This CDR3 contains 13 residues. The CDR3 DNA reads TGTGCCAGCAGCTTAGTCGTAGGGGGCGAGCAGTACGTC. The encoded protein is CASSLVVGGEQYV.

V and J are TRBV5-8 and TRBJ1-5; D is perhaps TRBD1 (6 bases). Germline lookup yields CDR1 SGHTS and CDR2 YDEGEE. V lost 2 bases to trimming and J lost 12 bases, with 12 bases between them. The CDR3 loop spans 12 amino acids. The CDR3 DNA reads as TGTGCCAGCAGCTTAGGGACACCGAGCCAGCATTTT. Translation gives CASSLGTPSQHF.

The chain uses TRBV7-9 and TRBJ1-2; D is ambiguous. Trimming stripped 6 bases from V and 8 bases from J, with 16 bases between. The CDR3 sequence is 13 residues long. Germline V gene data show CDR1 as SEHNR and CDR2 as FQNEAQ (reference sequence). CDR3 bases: TGTGCCAGCAGTTTCCCCCTAACTCTCGGCTACACCTTC. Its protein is CASSFPLTLGYTF.

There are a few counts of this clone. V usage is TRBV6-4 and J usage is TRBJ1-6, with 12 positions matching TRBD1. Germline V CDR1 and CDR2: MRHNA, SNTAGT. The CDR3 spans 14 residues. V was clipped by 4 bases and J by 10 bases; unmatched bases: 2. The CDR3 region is CASSAGQGASPLHF. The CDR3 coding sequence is TGTGCCAGCAGTGCGGGACAGGGGGCCTCACCCCTCCACTTT.

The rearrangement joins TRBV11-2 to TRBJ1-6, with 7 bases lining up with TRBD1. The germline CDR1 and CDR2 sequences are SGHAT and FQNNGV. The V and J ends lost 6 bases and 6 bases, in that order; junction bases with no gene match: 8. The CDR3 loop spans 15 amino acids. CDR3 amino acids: CASRYNRDSNSPLHF. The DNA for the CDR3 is TGTGCCAGCAGGTACAACCGGGACAGTAATTCACCCCTCCACTTT. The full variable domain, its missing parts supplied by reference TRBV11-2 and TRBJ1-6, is EAGVAQSPRYKIIEKRQSVAFWCNPISGHATLYWYQQILGQGPKLLIQFQNNGVVDDSQLPKDRFSAERLKGVDSTLKIQPAKLEDSAVYLCASRYNRDSNSPLHFGNGTRLTVT.

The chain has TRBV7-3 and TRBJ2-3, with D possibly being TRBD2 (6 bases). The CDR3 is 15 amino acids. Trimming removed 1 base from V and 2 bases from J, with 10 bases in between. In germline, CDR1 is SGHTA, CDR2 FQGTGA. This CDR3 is CASSLSVGLTDTQYF. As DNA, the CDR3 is TGTGCCAGCAGCTTAAGCGTGGGACTCACAGATACGCAGTATTTT.

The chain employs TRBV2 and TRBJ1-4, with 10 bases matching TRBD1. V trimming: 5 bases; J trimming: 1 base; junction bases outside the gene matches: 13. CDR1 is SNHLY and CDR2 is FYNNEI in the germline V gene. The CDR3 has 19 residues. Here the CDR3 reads CASSSRDRGPFITNEKLFF. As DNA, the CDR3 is TGTGCCAGCAGTTCCCGGGACAGGGGACCCTTTATAACTAATGAAAAACTGTTTTTT.

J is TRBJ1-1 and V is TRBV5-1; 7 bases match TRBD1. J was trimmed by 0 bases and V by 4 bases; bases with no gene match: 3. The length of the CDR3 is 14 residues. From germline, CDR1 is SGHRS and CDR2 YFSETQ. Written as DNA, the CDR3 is TGCGCCAGCAGCCCGGGACAGATGAACACTGAAGCTTTCTTT. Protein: CASSPGQMNTEAFF.

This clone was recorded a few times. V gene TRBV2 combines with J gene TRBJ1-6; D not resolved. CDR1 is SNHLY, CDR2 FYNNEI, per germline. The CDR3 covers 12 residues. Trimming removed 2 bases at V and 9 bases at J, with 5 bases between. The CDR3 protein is CASSENISPLHF. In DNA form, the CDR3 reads TGTGCCAGCAGTGAAAATATTTCACCCCTCCACTTT.

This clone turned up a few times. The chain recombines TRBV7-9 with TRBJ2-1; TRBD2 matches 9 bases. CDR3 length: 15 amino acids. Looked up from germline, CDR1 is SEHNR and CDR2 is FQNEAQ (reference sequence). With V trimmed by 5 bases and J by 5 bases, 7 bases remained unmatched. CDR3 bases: TGTGCCAGCAGCCCAAACGGACTAGCGAACAATGAGCAGTTCTTC. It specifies CASSPNGLANNEQFF.

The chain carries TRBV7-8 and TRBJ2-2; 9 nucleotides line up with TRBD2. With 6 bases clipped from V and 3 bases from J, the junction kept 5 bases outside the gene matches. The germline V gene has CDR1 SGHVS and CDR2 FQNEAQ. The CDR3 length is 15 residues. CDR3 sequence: CASSNKRGDTGELFF. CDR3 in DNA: TGTGCCAGCAGTAATAAGCGGGGGGACACCGGGGAGCTGTTTTTT. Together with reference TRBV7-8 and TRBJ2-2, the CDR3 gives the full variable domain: GAGVSQSPRYKVAKRGQDVALRCDPISGHVSLFWYQQALGQGPEFLTYFQNEAQLDKSGLPSDRFFAERPEGSVSTLKIQRTQQEDSAVYLCASSNKRGDTGELFFGEGSRLTVL.

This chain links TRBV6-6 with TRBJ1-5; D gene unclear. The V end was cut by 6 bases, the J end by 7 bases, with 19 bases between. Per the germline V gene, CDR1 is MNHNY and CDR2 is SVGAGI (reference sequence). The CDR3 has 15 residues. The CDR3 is CASRPLQVAEQPQHF. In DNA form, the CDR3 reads TGTGCCAGCAGACCCCTTCAAGTGGCGGAACAGCCCCAGCATTTT.

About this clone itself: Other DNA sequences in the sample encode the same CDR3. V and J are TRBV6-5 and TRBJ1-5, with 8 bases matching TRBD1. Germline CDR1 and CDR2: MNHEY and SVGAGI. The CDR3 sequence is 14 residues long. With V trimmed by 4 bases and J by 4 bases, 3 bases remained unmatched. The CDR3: CASSSRQGNQPQHF. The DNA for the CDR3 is TGTGCCAGCAGTTCCAGACAGGGGAATCAGCCCCAGCATTTT.

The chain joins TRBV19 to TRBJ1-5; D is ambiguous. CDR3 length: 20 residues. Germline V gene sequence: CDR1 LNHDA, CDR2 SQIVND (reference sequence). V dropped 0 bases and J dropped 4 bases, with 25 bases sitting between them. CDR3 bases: TGTGCCAGTAGTATAGACCGTCTAGCCGCCGACCACAGTACGAATCAGCCCCAGCATTTT. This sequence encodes CASSIDRLAADHSTNQPQHF.